This T cell receptor beta chain was documented in a study of OX40 agonist ivuxolimab in advanced cancers. Study-wide context: Aged roughly 23 to 90 with a mean of about 60 years, they were about 80% male. Regarding the study as a whole: CD8+ T cells averaged more expanded clones than CD4+.

About this clone itself: Its antigen is not identified.

The ends were cut back, 5 bases at V and 4 bases at J, with 15 bases in the middle. The CDR3 contains 14 residues. The V gene's germline CDR1 is SGHRS and CDR2 YFSETQ. TCRdb's copy holds only in-frame clones and misses some; the assay was immunoSEQ multiplex PCR. Counted here are just under 100,000 clones, roughly 94% occurring once; the ten biggest clones make up about 0.19%. The receptor was derived from an adult with an advanced solid tumor such as melanoma, head and neck, liver or kidney cancer. This material consisted of CD4+ or CD8+ T cells sorted from blood, taken in a trial of the OX40 agonist ivuxolimab. This chain links TRBV5-1 with TRBJ2-5; D not resolved. CDR3 nucleotide sequence: TGCGCCAGCAGGGACCCGGCAGGACCAGAGACCCAGTACTTC. It codes for CASRDPAGPETQYF.